This T cell receptor beta chain derives from a study of shared clonotypes between healthy human individuals. Points from the study as a whole: Rarefaction exposed incomplete sorted-subset sequencing despite large depth.

Assay: immunoSEQ multiplex PCR; the TCRdb copy retains only in-frame clones and omits some. This sample has more than 850,000 clones, with approximately 80% found just once. About this clone itself: Its antigen is currently unknown.

CDR1 and CDR2 (germline): KGHSH, LQKENI. V was shortened by 5 bases and J by 3 bases, with 17 bases between the two germline ends. The CDR3 is made up of 15 amino acids. The sample comprised memory CD4+ T cells from PBMCs. As to subset: CD45RA-negative fraction. The V call is TRBV18, the J call TRBJ2-7; a weak D match, TRBD1 (5 bases). The receptor's source is a man aged 18 to 30 in good health. Some clones in this sample may be carry-over from other donors' samples. The CDR3 nucleotides read TGTGCCAGCTCATACGCGGCGGAAAGGGGCTACGAGCAGTACTTC. Its translation: CASSYAAERGYEQYF.